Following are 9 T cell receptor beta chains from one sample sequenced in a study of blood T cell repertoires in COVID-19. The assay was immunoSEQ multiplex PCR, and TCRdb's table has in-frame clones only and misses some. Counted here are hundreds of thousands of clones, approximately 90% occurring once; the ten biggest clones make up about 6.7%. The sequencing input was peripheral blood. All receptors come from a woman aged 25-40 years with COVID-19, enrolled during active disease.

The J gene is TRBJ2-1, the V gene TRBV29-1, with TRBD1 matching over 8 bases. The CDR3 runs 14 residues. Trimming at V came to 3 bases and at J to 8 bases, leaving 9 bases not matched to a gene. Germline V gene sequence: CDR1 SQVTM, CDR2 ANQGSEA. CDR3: CSVDPRGRGDEQFF. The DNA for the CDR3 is TGCAGCGTTGACCCCAGGGGGCGAGGTGATGAGCAGTTCTTC.

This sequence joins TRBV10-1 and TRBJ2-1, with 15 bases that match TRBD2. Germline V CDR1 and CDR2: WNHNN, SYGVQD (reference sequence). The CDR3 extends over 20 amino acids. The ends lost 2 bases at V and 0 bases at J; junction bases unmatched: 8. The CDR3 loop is CASSETPGLAGGSSYNEQFF. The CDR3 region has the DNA TGCGCCAGCAGTGAGACCCCCGGACTAGCGGGGGGGAGCTCCTACAATGAGCAGTTCTTC.

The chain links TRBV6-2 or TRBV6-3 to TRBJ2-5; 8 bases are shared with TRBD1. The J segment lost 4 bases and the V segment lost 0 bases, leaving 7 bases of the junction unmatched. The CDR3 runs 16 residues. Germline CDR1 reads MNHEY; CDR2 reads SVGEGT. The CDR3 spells CASSYSGAGGGETQYF. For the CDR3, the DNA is TGTGCCAGCAGTTACTCGGGGGCAGGGGGCGGAGAGACCCAGTACTTC.

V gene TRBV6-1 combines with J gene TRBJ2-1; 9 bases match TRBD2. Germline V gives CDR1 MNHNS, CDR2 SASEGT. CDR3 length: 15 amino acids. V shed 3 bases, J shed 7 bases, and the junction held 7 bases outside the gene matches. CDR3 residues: CASSDGRSGGNEQFF. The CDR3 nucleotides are TGTGCCAGCAGTGATGGCCGTAGCGGGGGTAATGAGCAGTTCTTC.

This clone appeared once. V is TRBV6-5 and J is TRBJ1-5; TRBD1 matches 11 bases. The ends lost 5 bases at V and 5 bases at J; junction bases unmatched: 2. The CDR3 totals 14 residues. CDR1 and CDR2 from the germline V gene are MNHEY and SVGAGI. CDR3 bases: TGTGCCAGCAGTCGGACAGGGGGCTATCAGCCCCAGCATTTT. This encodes CASSRTGGYQPQHF.

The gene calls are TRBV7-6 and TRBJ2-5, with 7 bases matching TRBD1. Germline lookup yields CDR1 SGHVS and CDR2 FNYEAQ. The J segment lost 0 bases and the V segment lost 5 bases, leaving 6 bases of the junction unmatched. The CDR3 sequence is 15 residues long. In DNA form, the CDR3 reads TGTGCCAGCAGCCAATTGACAGGGTACCAAGAGACCCAGTACTTC. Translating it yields CASSQLTGYQETQYF.

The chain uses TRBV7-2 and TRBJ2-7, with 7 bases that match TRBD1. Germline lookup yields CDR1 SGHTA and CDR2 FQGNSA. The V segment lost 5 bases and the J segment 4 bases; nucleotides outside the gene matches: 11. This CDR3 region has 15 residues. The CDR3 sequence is CASSPRVTGVYEQYF. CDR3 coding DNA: TGTGCCAGCAGCCCTCGGGTTACAGGGGTATACGAGCAGTACTTC.

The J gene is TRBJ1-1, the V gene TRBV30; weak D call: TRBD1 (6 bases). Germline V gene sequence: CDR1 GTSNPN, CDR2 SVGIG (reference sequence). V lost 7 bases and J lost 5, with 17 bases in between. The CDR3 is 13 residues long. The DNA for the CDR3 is TGTGCCTTCGACCGGGGGGGCGGGACTGAAGCTTTCTTT. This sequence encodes CAFDRGGGTEAFF.

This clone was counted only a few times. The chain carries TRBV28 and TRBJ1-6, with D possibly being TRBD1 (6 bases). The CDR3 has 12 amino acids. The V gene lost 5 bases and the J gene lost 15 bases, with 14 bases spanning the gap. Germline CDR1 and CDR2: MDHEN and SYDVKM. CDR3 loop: CASSLQGPLLHF. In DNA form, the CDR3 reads TGTGCCAGCAGTCTACAGGGTCCTCTCCTCCACTTT.